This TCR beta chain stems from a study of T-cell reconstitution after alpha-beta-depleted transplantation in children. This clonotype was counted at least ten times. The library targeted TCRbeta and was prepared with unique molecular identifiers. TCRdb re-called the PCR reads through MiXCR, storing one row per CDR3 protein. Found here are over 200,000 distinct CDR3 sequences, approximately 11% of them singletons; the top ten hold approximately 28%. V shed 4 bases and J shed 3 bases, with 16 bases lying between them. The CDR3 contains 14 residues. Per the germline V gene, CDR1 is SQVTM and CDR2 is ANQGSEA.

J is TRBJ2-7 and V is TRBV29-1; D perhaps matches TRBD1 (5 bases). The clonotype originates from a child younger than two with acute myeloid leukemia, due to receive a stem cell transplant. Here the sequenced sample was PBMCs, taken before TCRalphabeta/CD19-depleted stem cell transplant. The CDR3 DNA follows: TGCAGCGTTGCCCACCCGCAGGGATACTACGAGCAGTACTTC. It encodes CSVAHPQGYYEQYF.